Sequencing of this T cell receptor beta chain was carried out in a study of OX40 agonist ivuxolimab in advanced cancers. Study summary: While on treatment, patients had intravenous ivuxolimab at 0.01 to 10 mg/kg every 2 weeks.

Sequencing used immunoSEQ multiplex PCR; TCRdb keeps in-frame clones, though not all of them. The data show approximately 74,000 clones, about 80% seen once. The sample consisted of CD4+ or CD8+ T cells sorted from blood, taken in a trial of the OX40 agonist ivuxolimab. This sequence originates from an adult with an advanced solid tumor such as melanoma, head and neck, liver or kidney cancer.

CDR3 nucleotides: TGTGCCAGCAGCTTAGGGCGACTAGCGGACCTCACCGGGGAGCTGTTTTTT. Amino acids: CASSLGRLADLTGELFF. The chain joins TRBV11-2 to TRBJ2-2, with 9 nucleotides matching TRBD2. The CDR3 runs to 17 residues. V lost 1 base to trimming and J lost 4 bases; unmatched junction nucleotides: 7. CDR1 and CDR2 from the germline V gene are SGHAT and FQNNGV.